This is a list of T cell receptor beta chains from one sample in a study of shared clonotypes between healthy human individuals. The repertoire was sequenced with immunoSEQ multiplex PCR; TCRdb's copy has only in-frame clones and lacks some. The sample includes some 2,000,000 clones, under 97% of them seen just once. Source material: naive CD4+ T cells sorted from blood. These receptor sequences come from a man aged 18 to 30 in good health. Each CDR3 is given with its conserved first and last residue. Each record gives: V gene, J gene, D gene, CDR3 DNA, CDR3 protein. D genes are given only for firm matches.

v_gene: TRBV2; j_gene: TRBJ1-4; d_gene: -; CDR3nt: TGTGCCAGCAGTGAAGAGGGGGTTCCTAATGAAAAACTGTTTTTT; CDR3aa: CASSEEGVPNEKLFF
v_gene: TRBV2; j_gene: TRBJ2-1; d_gene: TRBD2; CDR3nt: TGTGCCAGCAGTGAAGAGGGACTAGAGATTTACAATGAGCAGTTCTTC; CDR3aa: CASSEEGLEIYNEQFF
v_gene: TRBV19; j_gene: TRBJ2-7; d_gene: -; CDR3nt: TGTGCCAGTAGTCCCGCCACCCTAGTGGGGCGAACTTACGAGCAGTACTTC; CDR3aa: CASSPATLVGRTYEQYF
v_gene: TRBV2; j_gene: TRBJ1-3; d_gene: TRBD1; CDR3nt: TGTGCCAGCTCGACAGGGGCCAACTCTGGAAACACCATATATTTT; CDR3aa: CASSTGANSGNTIYF
v_gene: TRBV7-2; j_gene: TRBJ2-3; d_gene: -; CDR3nt: TGTGCCAGCAGCTTAGGGGGGTTGGGCACAGATACGCAGTATTTT; CDR3aa: CASSLGGLGTDTQYF
v_gene: TRBV5-6; j_gene: TRBJ1-3; d_gene: -; CDR3nt: TGTGCCAGCAGCTTTTTTGCGACAGCTGGAAACACCATATATTTT; CDR3aa: CASSFFATAGNTIYF
v_gene: TRBV10-3; j_gene: TRBJ2-7; d_gene: TRBD1; CDR3nt: TGTGCCATCAGTGAGACCTGGACAGGGAGCAACGAGCAGTACTTC; CDR3aa: CAISETWTGSNEQYF
v_gene: TRBV28; j_gene: TRBJ1-5; d_gene: -; CDR3nt: TGTGCCACCTACATTGGGGCGGGTCAGCCCCAGCATTTT; CDR3aa: CATYIGAGQPQHF
v_gene: TRBV11-2; j_gene: TRBJ2-4; d_gene: -; CDR3nt: TGTGCCAGCAGCCCGACCAAAGCCAAAAACATTCAGTACTTC; CDR3aa: CASSPTKAKNIQYF
v_gene: TRBV5-4; j_gene: TRBJ2-2; d_gene: -; CDR3nt: TGTGCCAGCAGCCGTAGGGTTACGAACACCGGGGAGCTGTTTTTT; CDR3aa: CASSRRVTNTGELFF
v_gene: TRBV10-3; j_gene: TRBJ2-1; d_gene: -; CDR3nt: TGTGCCATCAGCCGCGGCGATTTATACAATGAGCAGTTCTTC; CDR3aa: CAISRGDLYNEQFF